This T cell receptor (beta chain) is from a study of response to subunit inactivated influenza vaccine. Looked up from germline, CDR1 is SGHAT and CDR2 is FQNNGV. The length of the CDR3 is 12 residues. V was pared by 2 bases and J by 2 bases, with 4 bases between. Findings of the study overall: Few new T cells, the authors suggested, are recruited by each seasonal influenza vaccination.

Regarding this clonotype: Its antigen is not known.

TCRdb processed the RT-PCR reads anew with MiXCR; each CDR3 protein has one entry. The sample holds more than 200,000 distinct CDR3 sequences, 12% seen once. The material sequenced was non-naive T cells sorted from PBMCs, taken about 14 days before vaccination. The rearrangement joins TRBV11-2 to TRBJ2-7; D gene unclear. The receptor was derived from a man over 45 who received an inactivated influenza vaccine. The CDR3 region has the DNA TGTGCCAGCAGCTTATTCGCCTACGAGCAGTACTTC. It yields the protein CASSLFAYEQYF.